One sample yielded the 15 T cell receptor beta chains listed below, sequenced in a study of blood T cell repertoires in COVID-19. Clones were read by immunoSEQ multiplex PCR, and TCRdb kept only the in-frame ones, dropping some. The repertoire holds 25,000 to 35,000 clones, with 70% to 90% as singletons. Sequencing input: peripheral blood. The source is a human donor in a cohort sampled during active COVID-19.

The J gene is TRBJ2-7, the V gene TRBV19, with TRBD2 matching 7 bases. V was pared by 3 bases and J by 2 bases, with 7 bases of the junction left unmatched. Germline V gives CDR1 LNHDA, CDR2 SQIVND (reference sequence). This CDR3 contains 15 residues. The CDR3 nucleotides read TGTGCCAGTAGTATTGGGGCGGGGGAGACCTACGAGCAGTACTTC. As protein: CASSIGAGETYEQYF.

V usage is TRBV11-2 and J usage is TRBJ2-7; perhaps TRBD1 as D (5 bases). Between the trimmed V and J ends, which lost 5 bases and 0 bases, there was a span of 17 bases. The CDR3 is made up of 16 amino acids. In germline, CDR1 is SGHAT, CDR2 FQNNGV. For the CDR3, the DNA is TGTGCCAGCAGCCCTGCTACAGGCTGGGGCTCCTACGAGCAGTACTTC. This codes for CASSPATGWGSYEQYF.

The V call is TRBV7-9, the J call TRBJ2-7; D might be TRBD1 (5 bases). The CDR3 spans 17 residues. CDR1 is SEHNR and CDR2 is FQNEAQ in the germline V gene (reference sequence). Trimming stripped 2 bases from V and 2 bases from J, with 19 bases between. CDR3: CASSLRILRGLTYEQYF. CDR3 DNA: TGTGCCAGCAGCTTAAGGATCCTTAGGGGATTGACCTACGAGCAGTACTTC.

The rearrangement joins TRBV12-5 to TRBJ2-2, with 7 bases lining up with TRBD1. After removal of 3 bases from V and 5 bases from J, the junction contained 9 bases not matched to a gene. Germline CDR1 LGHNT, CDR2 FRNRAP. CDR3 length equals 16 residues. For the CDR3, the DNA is TGTGCTAGTGGTTTCATGGGACAGACTCTTACCGGGGAGCTGTTTTTT. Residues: CASGFMGQTLTGELFF. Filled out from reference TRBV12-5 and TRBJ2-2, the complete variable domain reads DARVTQTPRHKVTEMGQEVTMRCQPILGHNTVFWYRQTMMQGLELLAYFRNRAPLDDSGMPKDRFSAEMPDATLATLKIQPSEPRDSAVYFCASGFMGQTLTGELFFGEGSRLTVL.

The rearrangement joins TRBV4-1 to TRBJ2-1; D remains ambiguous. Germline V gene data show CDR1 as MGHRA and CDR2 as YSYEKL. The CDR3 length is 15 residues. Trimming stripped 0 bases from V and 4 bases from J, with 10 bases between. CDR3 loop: CASSQESDRYNEQFF. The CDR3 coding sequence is TGCGCCAGCAGCCAAGAGAGCGACCGGTACAATGAGCAGTTCTTC.

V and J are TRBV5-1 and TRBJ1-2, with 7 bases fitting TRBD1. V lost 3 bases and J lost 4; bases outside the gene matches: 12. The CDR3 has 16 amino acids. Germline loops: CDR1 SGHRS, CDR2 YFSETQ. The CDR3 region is CASSSGLRQGSYGYTF. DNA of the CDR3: TGCGCCAGCAGCTCGGGGCTGAGACAGGGAAGCTATGGCTACACCTTC. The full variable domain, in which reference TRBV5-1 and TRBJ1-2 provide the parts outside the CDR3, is KAGVTQTPRYLIKTRGQQVTLSCSPISGHRSVSWYQQTPGQGLQFLFEYFSETQRNKGNFPGRFSGRQFSNSRSEMNVSTLELGDSALYLCASSSGLRQGSYGYTFGSGTRLTVV.

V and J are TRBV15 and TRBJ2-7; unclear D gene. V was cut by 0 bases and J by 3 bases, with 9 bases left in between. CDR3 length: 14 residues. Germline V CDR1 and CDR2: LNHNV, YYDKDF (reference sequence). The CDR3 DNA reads TGTGCCACCAGCAGAGATCGCAGTTACTACGAGCAGTACTTC. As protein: CATSRDRSYYEQYF.

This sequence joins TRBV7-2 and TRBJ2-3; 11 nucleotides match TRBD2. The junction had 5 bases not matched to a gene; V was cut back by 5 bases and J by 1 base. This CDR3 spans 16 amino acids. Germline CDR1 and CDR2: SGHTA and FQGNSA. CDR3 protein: CASSPELAGGTDTQYF. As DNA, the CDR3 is TGTGCCAGCAGCCCGGAACTAGCGGGGGGCACAGATACGCAGTATTTT.

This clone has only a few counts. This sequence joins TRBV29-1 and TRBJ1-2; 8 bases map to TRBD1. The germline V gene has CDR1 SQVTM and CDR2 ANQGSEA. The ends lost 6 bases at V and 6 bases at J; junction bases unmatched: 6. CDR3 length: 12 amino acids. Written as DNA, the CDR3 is TGCAGCGTCATCAGGGGGCTCGATGGCTACACCTTC. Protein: CSVIRGLDGYTF.

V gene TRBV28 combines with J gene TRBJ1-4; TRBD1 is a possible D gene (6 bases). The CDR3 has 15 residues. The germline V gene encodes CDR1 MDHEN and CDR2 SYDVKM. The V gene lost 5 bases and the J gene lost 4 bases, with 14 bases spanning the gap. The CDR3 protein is CASSAQGMGNEKLFF. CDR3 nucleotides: TGTGCCAGCAGTGCGCAGGGGATGGGTAATGAAAAACTGTTTTTT.

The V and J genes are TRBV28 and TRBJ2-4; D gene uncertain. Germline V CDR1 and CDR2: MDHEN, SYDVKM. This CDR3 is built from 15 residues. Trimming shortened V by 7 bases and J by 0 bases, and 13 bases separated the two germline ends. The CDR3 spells CASKPSGGAKNIQYF. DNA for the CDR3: TGTGCCAGCAAACCCTCGGGTGGAGCCAAAAACATTCAGTACTTC.

CDR3 DNA: TGCAGCGCGGCTGGGACTAGTACCTACGAGCAGTACTTC. Translated, it gives CSAAGTSTYEQYF. The rearrangement joins TRBV29-1 to TRBJ2-7; 8 nucleotides agree with TRBD2. After removal of 7 bases from V and 2 bases from J, the junction contained 7 bases not matched to a gene. In germline, CDR1 is SQVTM, CDR2 ANQGSEA. The CDR3 is 13 amino acids.

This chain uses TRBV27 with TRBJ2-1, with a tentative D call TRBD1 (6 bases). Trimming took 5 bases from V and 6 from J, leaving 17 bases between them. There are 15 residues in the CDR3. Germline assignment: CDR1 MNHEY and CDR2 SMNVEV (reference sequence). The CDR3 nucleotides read TGTGCCAGCAGTCCCGGGACACGACTACGCAATGAGCAGTTCTTC. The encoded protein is CASSPGTRLRNEQFF.

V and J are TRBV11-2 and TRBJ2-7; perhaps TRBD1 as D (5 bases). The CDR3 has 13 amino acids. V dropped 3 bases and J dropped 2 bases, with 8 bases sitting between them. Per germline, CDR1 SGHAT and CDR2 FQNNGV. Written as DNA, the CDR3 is TGTGCCAGCAGCTTCGACAGTACCTACGAGCAGTACTTC. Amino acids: CASSFDSTYEQYF.

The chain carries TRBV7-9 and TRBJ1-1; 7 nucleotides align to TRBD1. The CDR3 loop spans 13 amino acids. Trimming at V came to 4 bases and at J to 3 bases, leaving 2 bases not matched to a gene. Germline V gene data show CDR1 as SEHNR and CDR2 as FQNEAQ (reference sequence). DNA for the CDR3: TGTGCCAGCAGCTCAGACAGGGACACTGAAGCTTTCTTT. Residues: CASSSDRDTEAFF.